This TCR beta chain was sequenced for a study of early T cells in non-severe SARS-CoV-2 infection. TCRdb recomputed calls from the 5' RACE reads with MiXCR, one row per CDR3 protein. This sample carries under 85,000 distinct CDR3 sequences, roughly 12% of them seen once, and the ten largest clones take approximately 1.1%. The CDR3 extends over 16 amino acids. CDR1 is SGHTA, CDR2 FQGNSA, per germline. Trimming shortened V by 1 base and J by 4 bases, and 15 bases separated the two germline ends. V is TRBV7-2 and J is TRBJ2-3; D gene uncertain. The material sequenced was whole blood. This sequence was found in an adult who was a healthcare worker with PCR-confirmed SARS-CoV-2 infection or an uninfected control (not recorded which). The CDR3 bases are TGTGCCAGCAGCTTAGTTGCAGCCCTTGGGGCAGATACGCAGTATTTT. This encodes CASSLVAALGADTQYF.